The 6 T cell receptor beta chains below come from one sample, sequenced in a study of T cells in Graves' hyperthyroidism and ophthalmopathy. Amplified regions were TCR beta CDR3 sequences from RNA transcripts. An initial round of RT-PCR targeting the TCR CDR3 relied on the HTBI primer set. TCRdb redid the calling of the multiplex PCR reads with MiXCR, one entry per CDR3 protein. The table records a few hundred thousand distinct CDR3 sequences, roughly 25% of them present only once. The specimen sequenced was blood. These receptors originate from a man between 50 and 59 years old with Graves' hyperthyroidism.

The rearrangement uses TRBV20-1 and TRBJ2-1; D is unclear. The V and J ends lost 2 bases and 13 bases respectively, with 18 bases between them. The CDR3 extends over 13 amino acids. Germline CDR1 and CDR2: DFQATT and SNEGSKA (reference sequence). The CDR3 DNA reads TGCAGTGCTAGAATGTGGGAAGCGCGACCTCAGTTCTTC. It yields the protein CSARMWEARPQFF.

The V and J genes are TRBV7-9 and TRBJ2-7; a weak D match, TRBD1 (5 bases). In germline, CDR1 is SEHNR, CDR2 FQNEAQ (reference sequence). V gave up 3 bases and J gave up 6 bases, with 9 bases separating them. This CDR3 has 12 amino acids. The CDR3 bases are TGTGCCAGCAGCTTGGGGCCCTCCGAGCAGTACTTC. Protein sequence: CASSLGPSEQYF.

This clonotype was seen only a few times. V and J are TRBV7-6 and TRBJ2-1; tentatively, D is TRBD2 (5 bases). Trimming shortened V by 4 bases and J by 3 bases, and 16 bases separated the two germline ends. This CDR3 comprises 16 residues. Germline V gives CDR1 SGHVS, CDR2 FNYEAQ. CDR3 DNA: TGTGCCAGCAGCTCGGGCGGCGTCGCGGGCTACAATGAGCAGTTCTTC. Encoded protein: CASSSGGVAGYNEQFF.

This clonotype was picked up a small number of times. V gene TRBV19 combines with J gene TRBJ1-5, with a tentative D call TRBD1 (5 bases). Per germline, CDR1 LNHDA and CDR2 SQIVND (reference sequence). This CDR3 spans 14 amino acids. V was pared by 3 bases and J by 5 bases, with 11 bases between. The CDR3 region has the DNA TGTGCCAGTAGTATCGCAGGGTTTGATCAGCCCCAGCATTTT. Residues: CASSIAGFDQPQHF.

The V call is TRBV6-4, the J call TRBJ2-1; D is undetermined. CDR3 size: 15 residues. V dropped 3 bases and J dropped 1 base, with 10 bases sitting between them. Germline V CDR1 and CDR2: MRHNA, SNTAGT. The CDR3 nucleotides read TGTGCCAGCAGTGAGCAGGCCGATTCCTACAATGAGCAGTTCTTC. Protein: CASSEQADSYNEQFF.

This chain uses TRBV7-2 with TRBJ2-6, with D maybe TRBD1 (6 bases). This CDR3 is built from 18 residues. With 6 bases removed from V and 1 base from J, the gap between germline ends came to 19 bases. Germline CDR1 is SGHTA and CDR2 is FQGNSA. CDR3 bases: TGTGCCAGCAGTATATCCTACAGGGCCTCTTCTGGGGCCAACGTCCTGACTTTC. It encodes CASSISYRASSGANVLTF.